A single sample is the source of the 7 T cell receptor beta chains below, sequenced in a study of early T cells in non-severe SARS-CoV-2 infection. Via MiXCR, TCRdb re-called the 5' RACE reads, giving one row per CDR3 protein. The sample records about 77,000 distinct CDR3 sequences, about a sixth being singletons. Input material: whole blood. The receptor set was obtained from an adult who was a healthcare worker with PCR-confirmed SARS-CoV-2 infection or an uninfected control (not recorded which).

In its sample, this clonotype ranks as medium-sized. The rearrangement joins TRBV18 to TRBJ2-3, with D unresolved. The germline CDR1 and CDR2 sequences are KGHSH and LQKENI. V was shortened by 2 bases and J by 6 bases, with 6 bases between the two germline ends. The CDR3 consists of 12 residues. CDR3 amino acids: CASSPKGDTQYF. The CDR3 nucleotides are TGTGCCAGCTCACCAAAAGGCGATACGCAGTATTTT. The entire variable domain, with the rest obtained from reference TRBV18 and TRBJ2-3, is as follows: NAGVMQNPRHLVRRRGQEARLRCSPMKGHSHVYWYRQLPEEGLKFMVYLQKENIIDESGMPKERFSAEFPKEGPSILRIQQVVRGDSAAYFCASSPKGDTQYFGPGTRLTVL.

This clonotype was counted between two and nine times. This rearrangement joins TRBV27 to TRBJ2-1; D remains unclear. The CDR3 loop spans 15 amino acids. From germline, CDR1 is MNHEY and CDR2 SMNVEV (reference sequence). V gave up 3 bases and J gave up 6 bases, with 15 bases separating them. As DNA, the CDR3 is TGTGCCAGCAGTTTGGGCGCCGGCCGTCCCAATGAGCAGTTCTTC. Protein sequence: CASSLGAGRPNEQFF.

This clonotype was seen a few times. V gene TRBV6-6 combines with J gene TRBJ2-7, with 9 positions matching TRBD1. The germline CDR1 and CDR2 sequences are MNHNY and SVGAGI (reference sequence). The J segment lost 4 bases and the V segment lost 6 bases, leaving 10 bases of the junction unmatched. This CDR3 contains 15 residues. The CDR3 spells CASRRQQGAGYEQYF. The CDR3 DNA sequence: TGTGCCAGCAGGCGACAACAGGGGGCCGGGTACGAGCAGTACTTC.

This clonotype was counted many times. The V gene is TRBV18, the J gene TRBJ2-5; D is tentatively TRBD1 or TRBD2 (5 bases each). V was pared by 2 bases and J by 4 bases, with 11 bases between. There are 14 residues in the CDR3. Germline CDR1 is KGHSH and CDR2 is LQKENI. The CDR3 loop reads CASSPGGAGETQYF. The CDR3 DNA reads as TGTGCCAGCTCACCAGGGGGTGCAGGAGAGACCCAGTACTTC.

This clonotype was seen only a few times. V gene TRBV12-3 or TRBV12-4 combines with J gene TRBJ2-1; D tentatively reads TRBD1 or TRBD2 (5 bases each). The CDR3 runs to 15 residues. Trimming removed 9 bases from V and 0 bases from J, with 15 bases in between. In nucleotides, the CDR3 is TGTGCCAGTAGGGACCGGGACGCCTCCTACAATGAGCAGTTCTTC. Its translation is CASRDRDASYNEQFF.

This clonotype turned up a few times. The chain employs TRBV5-1 and TRBJ2-7; D gene unclear. This CDR3 is built from 15 residues. V was pared by 0 bases and J by 7 bases, with 17 bases between. Per the germline V gene, CDR1 is SGHRS and CDR2 is YFSETQ. The CDR3 nucleotides are TGCGCCAGCAGCTTGGAGGGTATCCTGATTGAGGAGCAGTACTTC. Encoded protein: CASSLEGILIEEQYF.

This clonotype came up a few times. The rearrangement links TRBV5-1 to TRBJ2-5; D is ambiguous. This CDR3 region has 14 residues. The V end lost 2 bases, the J end lost 2 bases, and 10 bases lay between the germline ends. CDR1 is SGHRS, CDR2 YFSETQ, per germline. CDR3 in amino acids: CASSFTVPQETQYF. For the CDR3, the DNA is TGCGCCAGCAGCTTTACGGTACCTCAAGAGACCCAGTACTTC.